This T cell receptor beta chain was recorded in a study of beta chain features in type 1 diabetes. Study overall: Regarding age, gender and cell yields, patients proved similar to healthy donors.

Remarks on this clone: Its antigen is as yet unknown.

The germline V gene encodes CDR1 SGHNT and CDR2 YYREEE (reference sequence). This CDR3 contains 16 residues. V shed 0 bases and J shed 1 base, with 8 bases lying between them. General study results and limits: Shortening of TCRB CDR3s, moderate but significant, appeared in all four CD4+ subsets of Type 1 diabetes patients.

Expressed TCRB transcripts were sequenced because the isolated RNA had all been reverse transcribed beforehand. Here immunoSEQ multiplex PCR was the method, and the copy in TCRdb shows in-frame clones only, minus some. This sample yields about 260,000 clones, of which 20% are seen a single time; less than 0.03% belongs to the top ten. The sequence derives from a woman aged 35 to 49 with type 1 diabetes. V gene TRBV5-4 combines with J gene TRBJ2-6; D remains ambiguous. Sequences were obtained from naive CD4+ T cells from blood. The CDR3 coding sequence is TGTGCCAGCAGCTTGGAATATCGGTCTGGGGCCAACGTCCTGACTTTC. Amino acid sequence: CASSLEYRSGANVLTF.